The clone carrying this T cell receptor (beta chain) was seen only a few times. The source of the sample is a study of CD8 T cells in ankylosing spondylitis. This CDR3 spans 11 amino acids. The germline V and J ends were trimmed by 4 bases and 9 bases, with 9 bases remaining between them. TCR beta libraries were made by quantitative 5'-RACE with molecular barcodes. TCRdb reprocessed the 5' RACE reads via MiXCR and lists one record per CDR3 protein. The sample includes some 340,000 distinct CDR3 sequences, around 15% of them seen just once. The origin of this receptor is a male donor with ankylosing spondylitis or in good health (not recorded which). The sequencing input was blood, either unsorted or a sorted T cell fraction (not recorded which). The rearrangement uses TRBV12-3 or TRBV12-4 and TRBJ1-2; D is undetermined. The CDR3 region has the DNA TGTGCCAGCAGTTCGAGAGATCGCTACACCTTC. Its translation is CASSSRDRYTF.